Only a few counts were recorded for the clone carrying this T cell receptor (beta chain). The target antigen is unknown. RNA was isolated and reverse transcribed to cDNA, the sequencing template. TCRdb keeps only in-frame clones here, not all; method: immunoSEQ multiplex PCR. Seen here are some 110,000 clones, around two fifths observed once, and the top ten hold 3% to 3.5%. Germline V gene data show CDR1 as SGDLS and CDR2 as YYNGEE. This CDR3 is 14 amino acids long. V dropped 4 bases and J dropped 0 bases, with 8 bases sitting between them. The data stem from a study of CD8+ T cells in alopecia areata. Across the study: The duration of tofacitinib was 6 to 18 months, with 6 months off drug afterward. Study results and limitations: Resident alphabeta T cells of normal skin are also sequenced in scalp samples.

Separation by sorting yielded CD4+ and CD8+ T cells from PBMCs. The source material was CD4+ T cells sorted from blood. This receptor was identified in a human donor with alopecia areata. J is TRBJ1-3 and V is TRBV9, with unresolved D. The CDR3: CASSPRPSGNTIYF. CDR3 coding DNA: TGTGCCAGCAGCCCCCGTCCCTCTGGAAACACCATATATTTT.